Presented here are 32 T cell receptor beta chains from one specimen sequenced in a study of cytomegalovirus exposure and HLA in healthy donors. Assay: immunoSEQ multiplex PCR; the TCRdb copy retains only in-frame clones and omits some. The repertoire holds 200,000 to 300,000 clones, with approximately 83% as singletons. The source material was PBMCs. The receptors here all came from a woman under 40 in good health and CMV-seropositive.

The chain combines TRBV6-6 with TRBJ2-7, with 8 bases fitting TRBD2. The CDR3 length is 14 residues. J was trimmed by 3 bases and V by 5 bases; bases with no gene match: 6. Germline V gene data show CDR1 as MNHNY and CDR2 as SVGAGI (reference sequence). CDR3 DNA sequence: TGTGCCAGCAGTATAGCGGGAATAGGCTACGAGCAGTACTTC. It codes for CASSIAGIGYEQYF.

The V and J genes are TRBV7-9 and TRBJ1-3, with TRBD1 identical over 8 bases. The junction had 3 bases not matched to a gene; V was cut back by 2 bases and J by 3 bases. This CDR3 contains 15 residues. Germline V CDR1 and CDR2: SEHNR, FQNEAQ (reference sequence). CDR3 sequence: CASSLQGAGGNTIYF. In nucleotides, the CDR3 is TGTGCCAGCAGCTTACAGGGGGCCGGTGGAAACACCATATATTTT.

The genes are TRBV6-5 and TRBJ2-7; 10 nucleotides agree with TRBD2. The CDR3 is 14 residues long. Germline V gene data show CDR1 as MNHEY and CDR2 as SVGAGI. J was trimmed by 4 bases and V by 8 bases; bases with no gene match: 8. In DNA form, the CDR3 reads TGTGCCAGCCCTAAGCGGGAGGGTCGGTACGAGCAGTACTTC. It encodes CASPKREGRYEQYF.

Only a few counts were recorded for this clone. The DNA of the CDR3 is TGTGCCAGCAGTGATGGCGGGTACGAGCAGTACTTC. Its translation: CASSDGGYEQYF. The chain recombines TRBV2 with TRBJ2-7; the D gene is possibly TRBD2 (5 bases). The germline V gene encodes CDR1 SNHLY and CDR2 FYNNEI. The CDR3 is made up of 12 amino acids. The V end was cut by 3 bases, the J end by 4 bases, with 7 bases between.

V and J are TRBV29-1 and TRBJ2-6, with 8 bases that match TRBD1. V trimming: 3 bases; J trimming: 1 base; junction bases outside the gene matches: 5. The CDR3 length is 16 residues. Germline V gene lookup returns CDR1 SQVTM and CDR2 ANQGSEA. For the CDR3, the DNA is TGCAGCGTTGATCTGCAGGGGGCGTCTGGGGCCAACGTCCTGACTTTC. Translating gives CSVDLQGASGANVLTF.

V is TRBV14 and J is TRBJ1-2; D not certain. The CDR3 sequence is 14 residues long. V was cut by 1 base and J by 4 bases, with 10 bases left in between. Germline V gives CDR1 SGHDN, CDR2 FVKESK. The CDR3 sequence is CASSQGYPLYGYTF. The CDR3 bases are TGTGCCAGCAGCCAAGGTTATCCTCTCTATGGCTACACCTTC.

A few counts support this clone. The chain combines TRBV2 with TRBJ1-5; D is unclear. Trimming stripped 0 bases from V and 10 bases from J, with 13 bases between. CDR1 is SNHLY, CDR2 FYNNEI, per germline. The CDR3 consists of 14 residues. The CDR3 nucleotides are TGTGCCAGCAGTGAAGCATCTCACTACGAACCCCAGCATTTT. As protein: CASSEASHYEPQHF.

The table lists this clone with a few counts. The rearrangement joins TRBV23-1 to TRBJ1-5; 8 nucleotides agree with TRBD1. TRBV23-1 is designated an ORF whose function remains uncertain. The CDR3 loop spans 17 amino acids. Germline trimming cut 3 bases from V and 6 bases from J; bases unmatched to any gene: 13. The CDR3 here is CASSQTLNPDRGQPQHF. CDR3 DNA sequence: TGCGCCAGCAGTCAGACTTTGAATCCAGACAGGGGTCAGCCCCAGCATTTT.

The chain links TRBV18 to TRBJ2-7; the match to TRBD1 covers 10 bases. The V and J ends lost 3 bases and 3 bases, in that order; junction bases with no gene match: 2. The CDR3 length is 14 residues. Germline V lookup: CDR1 KGHSH, CDR2 LQKENI. Here the CDR3 reads CASSPDRGIYEQYF. The CDR3, as DNA: TGTGCCAGCTCACCGGACAGGGGGATCTACGAGCAGTACTTC.

This clone appeared a few times. V gene TRBV6-5 combines with J gene TRBJ1-1, with D possibly being TRBD1 (5 bases). Germline CDR1 is MNHEY and CDR2 is SVGAGI. V shed 5 bases and J shed 3 bases, with 10 bases lying between them. This CDR3 is built from 13 residues. The CDR3 region is CASSIVRDTEAFF. For the CDR3, the DNA is TGTGCCAGCAGTATTGTCAGGGACACTGAAGCTTTCTTT.

This rearrangement joins TRBV28 to TRBJ2-7; 7 nucleotides agree with TRBD1. CDR1 is MDHEN and CDR2 is SYDVKM in the germline V gene. This CDR3 region has 19 residues. V was clipped by 3 bases and J by 4 bases; unmatched bases: 21. The CDR3 coding sequence is TGTGCCAGCAGTTTTACGAAGGGACAGCCAAAAATCGAGGGATACGAGCAGTACTTC. Translation gives CASSFTKGQPKIEGYEQYF.

V usage is TRBV27 and J usage is TRBJ2-5; D possibly corresponds to TRBD2 (6 bases). Germline V gene sequence: CDR1 MNHEY, CDR2 SMNVEV (reference sequence). With 1 base removed from V and 5 bases from J, the gap between germline ends came to 14 bases. The CDR3 sequence is 15 residues long. Here the CDR3 reads CASSLYSGAGETQYF. As DNA, the CDR3 is TGTGCCAGCAGTTTATATAGCGGAGCTGGGGAGACCCAGTACTTC.

The J gene is TRBJ2-7, the V gene TRBV4-2; unclear D gene. V was cut by 8 bases and J by 2 bases, with 10 bases left in between. Germline loops: CDR1 LGHNA, CDR2 YNFKEQ. The CDR3 has 12 residues. The CDR3 nucleotides are TGTGCCAGCGGGCAGAACCCCTACGAGCAGTACTTC. Protein: CASGQNPYEQYF.

This CDR3 reads CASSLEAAGAGTDTQYF. CDR3 sequence (DNA): TGCGCCAGCAGCTTGGAAGCGGCGGGAGCTGGGACAGATACGCAGTATTTT. This chain links TRBV5-1 with TRBJ2-3; 7 bases are shared with TRBD2. The CDR3 covers 17 residues. The junction had 10 bases not matched to a gene; V was cut back by 0 bases and J by 3 bases. Germline values: CDR1 SGHRS, CDR2 YFSETQ.

The rearrangement links TRBV19 to TRBJ1-3; D might be TRBD1 (6 bases). CDR1 and CDR2 (germline): LNHDA, SQIVND (reference sequence). The CDR3 length is 16 residues. V lost 7 bases and J 0 bases, leaving 16 bases between the germline ends. The CDR3 coding sequence is TGTGCCAGTACCGTCTCGGGGGGCGTCTCTGGAAACACCATATATTTT. The encoded protein is CASTVSGGVSGNTIYF.

Remarks on this clone: One end of the junction does not line up with germline, which may come from a read error. The rearrangement uses TRBV7-9 and TRBJ1-2, with a possible D match to TRBD1 (5 bases). The CDR3 length is 12 residues. The germline V gene has CDR1 SEHNR and CDR2 FQNEAQ (reference sequence). This chain's CDR3 is CASSATGGDLPF. Here the CDR3 DNA reads TGTGCCAGCAGCGCAACCGGGGGGGACCTGCCCTTC.

A few counts support this clone. The rearrangement uses TRBV11-2 and TRBJ1-2; D is unresolved. The CDR3 spans 12 residues. Germline V gene data show CDR1 as SGHAT and CDR2 as FQNNGV. V dropped 3 bases and J dropped 8 bases, with 10 bases sitting between them. CDR3 loop: CASSFTSWGYTF. For the CDR3, the DNA is TGTGCCAGCAGCTTTACTTCCTGGGGCTACACCTTC.

The rearrangement links TRBV5-1 to TRBJ2-7, with no clear D. The CDR3 loop spans 15 amino acids. CDR1 and CDR2 (germline): SGHRS, YFSETQ. The V end lost 3 bases, the J end lost 9 bases, and 22 bases lay between the germline ends. This CDR3 is CASSSTFATNFRQYF. In nucleotides, the CDR3 is TGCGCCAGCAGCTCGACTTTTGCCACTAATTTTAGGCAGTACTTC.

J is TRBJ2-3 and V is TRBV29-1; D is unclear. Germline CDR1 reads SQVTM; CDR2 reads ANQGSEA. The CDR3 consists of 10 residues. V lost 7 bases and J lost 2, with 4 bases in between. This CDR3 reads CSASTDTQYF. The CDR3, as DNA: TGCAGCGCTTCCACAGATACGCAGTATTTT.

This clone occurred once. J is TRBJ2-5 and V is TRBV30, with a weak D call TRBD1 (6 bases). CDR1 is GTSNPN, CDR2 SVGIG, per germline (reference sequence). The CDR3 covers 13 residues. Trimming shortened V by 4 bases and J by 4 bases, and 13 bases separated the two germline ends. The CDR3, as DNA: TGTGCCTGGACCTCGGACAGAATAGAGACCCAGTACTTC. It codes for CAWTSDRIETQYF.

This sequence joins TRBV5-1 and TRBJ1-3; the D gene is possibly TRBD1 (6 bases). The CDR3 length is 15 residues. V lost 4 bases to trimming and J lost 0 bases, with 11 bases between them. CDR1 and CDR2 from the germline V gene are SGHRS and YFSETQ. The CDR3: CASSQLQGSGNTIYF. CDR3 nucleotides: TGCGCCAGCAGCCAATTACAGGGCTCTGGAAACACCATATATTTT.

The chain recombines TRBV5-1 with TRBJ2-2; D not certain. Looked up from germline, CDR1 is SGHRS and CDR2 is YFSETQ. V lost 4 bases to trimming and J lost 1 base, with 5 bases between them. The CDR3 covers 13 residues. The CDR3 sequence: CASSLRNTGELFF. CDR3 nucleotide sequence: TGCGCCAGCAGCCTGAGGAACACCGGGGAGCTGTTTTTT.

This chain links TRBV6-1 with TRBJ2-5; 7 bases are a match to TRBD2. Per germline, CDR1 MNHNS and CDR2 SASEGT. J was trimmed by 2 bases and V by 7 bases; bases with no gene match: 10. This CDR3 is 15 amino acids long. CDR3 residues: CASTLTTAGQETQYF. CDR3 coding DNA: TGTGCCAGCACCCTAACCACAGCGGGGCAAGAGACCCAGTACTTC.

The chain employs TRBV5-6 and TRBJ2-7; tentative D call: TRBD2 (5 bases). CDR3 length: 14 residues. Trimming cost V 3 bases and J 3 bases, with 13 bases left between them. Per germline, CDR1 SGHDT and CDR2 YYEEEE. The CDR3 DNA sequence: TGTGCCAGCAGCTCGAGAGGGCTTGTCTACGAGCAGTACTTC. As protein: CASSSRGLVYEQYF.

In nucleotides, the CDR3 is TGCGCCAGCAATCAGGGGGCAGGGGAGACCCAGTACTTC. As protein: CASNQGAGETQYF. The chain joins TRBV5-1 to TRBJ2-5; TRBD1 matches at 8 bases. The CDR3 consists of 13 residues. V shed 6 bases, J shed 5 bases, and the junction held 6 bases outside the gene matches. Germline V gene lookup returns CDR1 SGHRS and CDR2 YFSETQ.

The J gene is TRBJ2-7, the V gene TRBV4-2; D is uncertain. Germline assignment: CDR1 LGHNA and CDR2 YNFKEQ. The CDR3 has 13 residues. The V end was cut by 0 bases, the J end by 2 bases, with 5 bases between. The CDR3 reads CASSQDLAYEQYF. CDR3 coding DNA: TGTGCCAGCAGCCAAGATCTAGCCTACGAGCAGTACTTC.

The gene calls are TRBV7-8 and TRBJ1-1; weak D call: TRBD1 (5 bases). The V end lost 6 bases, the J end lost 5 bases, and 10 bases lay between the germline ends. The CDR3 spans 12 residues. Germline V gene data show CDR1 as SGHVS and CDR2 as FQNEAQ. For the CDR3, the DNA is TGTGCCAGCAGTTCCCGGGGGACTGAAGCTTTCTTT. It encodes CASSSRGTEAFF.

This clone was detected once. CDR3 DNA sequence: TGTGCCAGCAGTTCAGGGGGCCCCACTGAAGCTTTCTTT. It yields the protein CASSSGGPTEAFF. The rearrangement links TRBV6-5 to TRBJ1-1, with TRBD1 matching over 8 bases. V dropped 4 bases and J dropped 4; count of bases not matched to a gene: 2. This CDR3 is 13 amino acids long. Germline V gives CDR1 MNHEY, CDR2 SVGAGI.

This chain connects TRBV5-6 to TRBJ2-7; 14 nucleotides line up with TRBD2. The CDR3 is 16 amino acids. CDR1 is SGHDT, CDR2 YYEEEE, per germline. V was clipped by 3 bases and J by 5 bases; unmatched bases: 7. The CDR3 sequence: CASSSYGTSGRNEQYF. For the CDR3, the DNA is TGTGCCAGCAGCTCCTACGGGACTAGCGGGAGAAACGAGCAGTACTTC.

V gene TRBV5-1 combines with J gene TRBJ2-7; 9 positions agree with TRBD1. Germline CDR1 is SGHRS and CDR2 is YFSETQ. Germline trimming cut 3 bases from V and 1 base from J; bases unmatched to any gene: 5. The CDR3 contains 15 residues. The CDR3 is CASSYMTGGSYEQYF. DNA of the CDR3: TGCGCCAGCAGCTATATGACAGGGGGGTCCTACGAGCAGTACTTC.

The CDR3 loop reads CASSVQLAAPYEQYF. CDR3 sequence (DNA): TGTGCCAGCAGTGTGCAACTAGCGGCCCCGTACGAGCAGTACTTC. The rearrangement joins TRBV6-1 to TRBJ2-7, with 8 bases lining up with TRBD2. Trimming cost V 4 bases and J 4 bases; bases outside gene matches: 9. This CDR3 spans 15 amino acids. CDR1 is MNHNS and CDR2 is SASEGT in the germline V gene.

The chain links TRBV27 to TRBJ1-1; 8 bases agree with TRBD1. V lost 6 bases, J lost 11 bases, and 8 bases stayed unmatched. The CDR3 is 12 amino acids. Germline-derived CDR1 and CDR2 are MNHEY and SMNVEV (reference sequence). CDR3 in DNA: TGTGCCAGCAGCGTACAGGGGGATCGGGCTTTCTTT. Encoded protein: CASSVQGDRAFF.